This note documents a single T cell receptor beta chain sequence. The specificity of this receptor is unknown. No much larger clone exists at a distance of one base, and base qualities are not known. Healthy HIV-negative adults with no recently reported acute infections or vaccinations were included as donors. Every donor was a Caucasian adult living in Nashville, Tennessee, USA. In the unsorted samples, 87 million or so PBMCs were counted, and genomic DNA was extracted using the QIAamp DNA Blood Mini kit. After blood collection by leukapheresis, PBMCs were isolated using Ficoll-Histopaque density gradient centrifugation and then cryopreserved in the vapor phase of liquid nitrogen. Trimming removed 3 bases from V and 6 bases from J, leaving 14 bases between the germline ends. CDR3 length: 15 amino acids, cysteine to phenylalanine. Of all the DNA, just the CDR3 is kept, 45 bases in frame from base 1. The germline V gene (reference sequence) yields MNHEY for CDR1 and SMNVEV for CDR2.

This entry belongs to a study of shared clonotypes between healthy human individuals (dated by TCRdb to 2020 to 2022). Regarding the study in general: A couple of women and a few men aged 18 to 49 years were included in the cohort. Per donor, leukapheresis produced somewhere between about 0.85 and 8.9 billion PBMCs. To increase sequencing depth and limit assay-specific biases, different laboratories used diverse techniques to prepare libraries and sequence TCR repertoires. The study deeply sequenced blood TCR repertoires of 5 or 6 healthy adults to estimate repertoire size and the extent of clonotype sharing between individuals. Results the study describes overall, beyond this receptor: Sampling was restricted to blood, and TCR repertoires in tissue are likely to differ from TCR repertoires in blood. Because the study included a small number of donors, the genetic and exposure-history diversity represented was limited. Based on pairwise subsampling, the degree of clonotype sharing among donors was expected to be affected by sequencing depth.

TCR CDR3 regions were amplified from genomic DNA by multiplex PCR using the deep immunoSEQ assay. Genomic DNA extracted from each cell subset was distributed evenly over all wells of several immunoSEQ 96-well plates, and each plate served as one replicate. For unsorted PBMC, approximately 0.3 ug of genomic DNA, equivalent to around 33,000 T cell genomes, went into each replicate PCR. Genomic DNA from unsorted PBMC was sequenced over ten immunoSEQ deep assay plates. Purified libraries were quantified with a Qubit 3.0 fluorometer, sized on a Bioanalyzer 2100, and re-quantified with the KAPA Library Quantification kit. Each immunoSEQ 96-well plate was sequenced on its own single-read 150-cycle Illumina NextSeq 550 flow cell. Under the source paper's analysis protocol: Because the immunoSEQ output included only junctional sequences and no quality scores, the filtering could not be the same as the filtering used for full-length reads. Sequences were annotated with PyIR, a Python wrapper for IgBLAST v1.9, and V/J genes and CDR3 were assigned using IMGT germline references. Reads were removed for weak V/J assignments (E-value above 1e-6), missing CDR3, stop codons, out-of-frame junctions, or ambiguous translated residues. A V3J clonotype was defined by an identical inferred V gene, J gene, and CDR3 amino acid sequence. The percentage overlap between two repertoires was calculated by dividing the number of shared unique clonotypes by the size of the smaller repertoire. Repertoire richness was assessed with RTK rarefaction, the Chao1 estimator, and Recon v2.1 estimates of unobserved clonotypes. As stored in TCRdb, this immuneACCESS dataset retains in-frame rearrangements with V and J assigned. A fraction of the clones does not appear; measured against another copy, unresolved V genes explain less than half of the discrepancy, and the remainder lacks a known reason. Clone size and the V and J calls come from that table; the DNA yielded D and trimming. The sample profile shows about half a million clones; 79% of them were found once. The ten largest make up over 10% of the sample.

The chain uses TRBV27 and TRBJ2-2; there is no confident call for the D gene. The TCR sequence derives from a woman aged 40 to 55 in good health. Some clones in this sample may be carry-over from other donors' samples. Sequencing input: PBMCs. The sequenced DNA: TGTGCCAGCAGTTTCTCCCTGGGAACCGCCGGGGAGCTGTTTTTT. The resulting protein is CASSFSLGTAGELFF.